A few counts support the clone carrying this T cell receptor beta chain. The sample is drawn from a study of cytomegalovirus exposure and HLA in healthy donors. This PCR relied on a set of 60 Vbeta primers and 13 Jbeta primers. Generated by immunoSEQ multiplex PCR, the TCRdb table keeps only in-frame clones and is missing some. This sample yields some 40,000 clones, of which roughly 64% are seen a single time; around 12% belongs to the top ten. The germline CDR1 and CDR2 sequences are MNHNS and SASEGT. V gave up 6 bases and J gave up 3 bases, with 15 bases separating them. This CDR3 is 14 amino acids long.

The sequence was obtained from a man aged 55 to 69 in good health and CMV-seropositive. The chain is built from TRBV6-1 and TRBJ2-7, with D perhaps TRBD2 (5 bases). Sequenced input: PBMCs. The CDR3 reads CASRDGIGNYEQYF. Here the CDR3 DNA reads TGTGCCAGCAGGGACGGGATAGGGAACTACGAGCAGTACTTC.